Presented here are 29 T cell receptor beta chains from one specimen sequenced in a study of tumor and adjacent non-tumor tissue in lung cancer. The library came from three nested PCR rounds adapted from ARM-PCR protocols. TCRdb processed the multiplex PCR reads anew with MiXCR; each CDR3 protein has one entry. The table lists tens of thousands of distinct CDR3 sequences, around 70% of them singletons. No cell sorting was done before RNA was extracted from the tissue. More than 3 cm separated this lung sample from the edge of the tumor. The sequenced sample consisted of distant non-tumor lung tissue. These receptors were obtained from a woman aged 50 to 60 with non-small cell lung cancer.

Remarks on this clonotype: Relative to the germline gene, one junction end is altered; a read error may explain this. The CDR3 region has the DNA TGTACCAGCAGAGACCGTGGTAGCGGGAGTTCTGGAGATACGCAGTATTTT. This sequence encodes CTSRDRGSGSSGDTQYF. The chain employs TRBV6-1 and TRBJ2-3; the match to TRBD2 covers 9 bases. The germline gives CDR1 MNHNS, CDR2 SASEGT. The CDR3 extends over 17 amino acids.

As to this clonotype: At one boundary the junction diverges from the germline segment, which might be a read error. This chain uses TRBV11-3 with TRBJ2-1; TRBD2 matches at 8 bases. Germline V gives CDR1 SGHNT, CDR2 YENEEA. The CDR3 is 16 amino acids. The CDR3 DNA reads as TGTGCAAGCAGCTTAGCGGGAACCCTCTCCTACAATGAGCTGTTCTTC. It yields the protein CASSLAGTLSYNELFF.

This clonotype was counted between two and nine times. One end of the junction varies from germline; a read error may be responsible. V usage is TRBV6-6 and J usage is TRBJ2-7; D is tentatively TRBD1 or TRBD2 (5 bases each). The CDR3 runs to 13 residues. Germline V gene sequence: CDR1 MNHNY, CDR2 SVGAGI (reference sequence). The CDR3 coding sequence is TGTGCCAGCAGTTACTCGCCTTGGGACGAACAGTACTTC. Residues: CASSYSPWDEQYF.

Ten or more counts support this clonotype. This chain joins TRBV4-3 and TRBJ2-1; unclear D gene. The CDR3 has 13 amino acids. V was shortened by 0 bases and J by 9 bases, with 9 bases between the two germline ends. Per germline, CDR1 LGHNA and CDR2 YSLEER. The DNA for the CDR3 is TGCGCCAGCAGCCAAGATGGACCCAGTGAGCAGTTCTTC. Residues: CASSQDGPSEQFF.

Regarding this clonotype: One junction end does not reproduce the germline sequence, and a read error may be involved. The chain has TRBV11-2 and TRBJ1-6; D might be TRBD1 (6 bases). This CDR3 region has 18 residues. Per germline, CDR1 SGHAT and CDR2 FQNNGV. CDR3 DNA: TGTGCCAGCAGCTTAGATCTTACAGGGTCGCCATATAAATCACCCCTCCACTTT. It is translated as CASSLDLTGSPYKSPLHF.

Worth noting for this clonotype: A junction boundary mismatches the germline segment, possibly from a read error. As DNA, the CDR3 is TGTGCCAGCAGCTTGGAACTAGCGGGAAGAAGAGATAAGCAGTATTTT. Translating gives CASSLELAGRRDKQYF. V gene TRBV5-5 combines with J gene TRBJ2-3, with 10 bases identical to TRBD2. The CDR3 spans 16 residues. Germline CDR1 and CDR2: SGHKS and YYEKEE (reference sequence).

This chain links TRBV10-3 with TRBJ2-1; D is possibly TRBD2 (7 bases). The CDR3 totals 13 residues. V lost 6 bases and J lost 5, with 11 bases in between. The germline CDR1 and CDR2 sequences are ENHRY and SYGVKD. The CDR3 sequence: CAISEGGHNEQFF. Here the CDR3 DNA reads TGTGCCATCAGCGAGGGGGGGCACAATGAGCAGTTCTTC.

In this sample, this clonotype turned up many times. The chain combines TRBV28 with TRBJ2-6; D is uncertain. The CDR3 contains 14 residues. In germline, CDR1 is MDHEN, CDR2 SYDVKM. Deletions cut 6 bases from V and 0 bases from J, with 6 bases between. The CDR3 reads CASRTGSGANVLTF. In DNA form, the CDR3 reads TGTGCCAGCAGGACCGGCTCTGGGGCCAACGTCCTGACTTTC.

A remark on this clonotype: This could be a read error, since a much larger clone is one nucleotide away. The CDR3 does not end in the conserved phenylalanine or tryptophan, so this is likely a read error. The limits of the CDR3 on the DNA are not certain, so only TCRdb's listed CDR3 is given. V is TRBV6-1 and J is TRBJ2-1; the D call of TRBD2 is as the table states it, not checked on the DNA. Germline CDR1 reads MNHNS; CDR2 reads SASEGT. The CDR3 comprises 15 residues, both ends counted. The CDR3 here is CASSEALAGDLFEVS.

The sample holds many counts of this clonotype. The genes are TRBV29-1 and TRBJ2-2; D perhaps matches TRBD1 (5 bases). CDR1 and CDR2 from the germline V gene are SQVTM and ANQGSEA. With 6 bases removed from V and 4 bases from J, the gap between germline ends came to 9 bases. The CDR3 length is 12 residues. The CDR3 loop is CSVGHFTGELFF. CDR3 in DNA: TGCAGCGTAGGACACTTCACCGGGGAGCTGTTTTTT.

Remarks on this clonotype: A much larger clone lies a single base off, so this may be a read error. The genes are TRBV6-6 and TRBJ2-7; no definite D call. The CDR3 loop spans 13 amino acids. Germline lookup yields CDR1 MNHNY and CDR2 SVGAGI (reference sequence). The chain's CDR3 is CVSSYGSNYEQYF. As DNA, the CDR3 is TGTGTCAGCAGTTACGGCAGTAACTACGAGCAGTACTTC.

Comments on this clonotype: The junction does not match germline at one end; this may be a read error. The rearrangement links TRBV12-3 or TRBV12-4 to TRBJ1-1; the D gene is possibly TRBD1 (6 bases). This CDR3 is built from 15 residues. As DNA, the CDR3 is TGTGCTAGCACACTGAGGGGGGGTCTGAACACTGAAGCTTTCTTT. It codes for CASTLRGGLNTEAFF.

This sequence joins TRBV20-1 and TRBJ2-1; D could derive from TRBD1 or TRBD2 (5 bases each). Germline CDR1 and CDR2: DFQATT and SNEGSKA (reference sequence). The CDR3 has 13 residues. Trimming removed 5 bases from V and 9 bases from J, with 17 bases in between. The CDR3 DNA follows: TGCAGTGCTCCAAACGGGGCCTTGAGTGAGCAGTTCTTC. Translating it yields CSAPNGALSEQFF.

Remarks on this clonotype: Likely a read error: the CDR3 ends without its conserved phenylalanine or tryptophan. The CDR3 DNA reads as TGTGCCAGCAGTCACTCGGGGTTCGTTATGAACACTGAAGCTTTCTTG. This sequence encodes CASSHSGFVMNTEAFL. The chain carries TRBV6-2 or TRBV6-3 and TRBJ1-1; D remains ambiguous. This CDR3 contains 16 residues. Germline loops: CDR1 MNHEY, CDR2 SVGEGT.

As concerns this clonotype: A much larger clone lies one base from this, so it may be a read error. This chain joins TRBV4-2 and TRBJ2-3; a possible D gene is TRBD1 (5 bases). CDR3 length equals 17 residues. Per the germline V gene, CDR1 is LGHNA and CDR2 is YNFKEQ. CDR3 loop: CAGSQDWAGWSTDTQYF. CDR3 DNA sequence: TGTGCCGGCAGCCAAGATTGGGCAGGGTGGTCGACAGATACGCAGTATTTT.

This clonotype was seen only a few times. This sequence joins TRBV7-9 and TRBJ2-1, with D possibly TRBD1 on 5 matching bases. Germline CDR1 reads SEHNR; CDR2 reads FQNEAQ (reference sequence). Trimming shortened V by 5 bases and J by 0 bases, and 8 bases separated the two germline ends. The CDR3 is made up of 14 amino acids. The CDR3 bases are TGTGCCAGCAGCCTTAGGGGCTCCTACAATGAGCAGTTCTTC. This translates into CASSLRGSYNEQFF.

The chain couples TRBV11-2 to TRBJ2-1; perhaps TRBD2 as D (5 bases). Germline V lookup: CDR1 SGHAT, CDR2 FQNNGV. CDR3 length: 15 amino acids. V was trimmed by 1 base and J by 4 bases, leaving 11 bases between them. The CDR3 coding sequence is TGTGCCAGCAGCTTAGTTCCTAGCCAGTACAATGAGCAGTTCTTC. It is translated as CASSLVPSQYNEQFF. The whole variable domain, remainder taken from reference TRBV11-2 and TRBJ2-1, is EAGVAQSPRYKIIEKRQSVAFWCNPISGHATLYWYQQILGQGPKLLIQFQNNGVVDDSQLPKDRFSAERLKGVDSTLKIQPAKLEDSAVYLCASSLVPSQYNEQFFGPGTRLTVL.

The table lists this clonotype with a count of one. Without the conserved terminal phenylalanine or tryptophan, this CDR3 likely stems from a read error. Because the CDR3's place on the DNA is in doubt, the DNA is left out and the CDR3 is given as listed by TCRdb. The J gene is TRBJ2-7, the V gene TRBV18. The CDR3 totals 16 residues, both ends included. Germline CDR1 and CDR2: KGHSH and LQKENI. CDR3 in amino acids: CASSPPGHTITYEEYL.

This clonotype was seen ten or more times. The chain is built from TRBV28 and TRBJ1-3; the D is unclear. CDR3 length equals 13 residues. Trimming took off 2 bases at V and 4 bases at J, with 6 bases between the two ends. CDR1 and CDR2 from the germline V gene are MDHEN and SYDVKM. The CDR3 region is CASSLITGNTIYF. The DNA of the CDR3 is TGTGCCAGCAGTTTAATAACAGGAAACACCATATATTTT.

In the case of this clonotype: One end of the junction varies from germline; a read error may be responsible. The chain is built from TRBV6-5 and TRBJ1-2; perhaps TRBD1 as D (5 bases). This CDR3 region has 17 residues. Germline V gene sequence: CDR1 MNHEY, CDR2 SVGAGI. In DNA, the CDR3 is TGTGCCAGCAGTTACTCGCCTCAGGGTGCCCTATTTTATGGTTACACCTTC. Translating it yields CASSYSPQGALFYGYTF.

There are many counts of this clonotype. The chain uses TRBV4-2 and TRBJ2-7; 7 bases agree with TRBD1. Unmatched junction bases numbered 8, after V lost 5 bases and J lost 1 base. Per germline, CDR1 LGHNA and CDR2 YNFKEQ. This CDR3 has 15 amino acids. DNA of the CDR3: TGTGCCAGCAGCGAAGCCCTGGGACAGTCCTACGAGCAGTACTTC. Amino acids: CASSEALGQSYEQYF.

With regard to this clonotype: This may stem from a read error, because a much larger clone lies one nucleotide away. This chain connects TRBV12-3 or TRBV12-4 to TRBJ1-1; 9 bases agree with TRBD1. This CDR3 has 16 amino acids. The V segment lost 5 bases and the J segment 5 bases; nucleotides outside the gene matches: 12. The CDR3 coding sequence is TGTGCCAGCAGTCTGGGACAGGGCAGACCAAGGACTGAAGCTTTCTTT. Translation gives CASSLGQGRPRTEAFF.

The CDR3 reads CASSGGFSSPLHF. The CDR3 DNA reads as TGTGCCAGTAGTGGGGGATTTAGTTCACCCCTCCACTTT. V and J are TRBV19 and TRBJ1-6; D may be TRBD1 (5 bases). This CDR3 region has 13 residues. V was pared by 5 bases and J by 9 bases, with 11 bases between. Germline loops: CDR1 LNHDA, CDR2 SQIVND (reference sequence).

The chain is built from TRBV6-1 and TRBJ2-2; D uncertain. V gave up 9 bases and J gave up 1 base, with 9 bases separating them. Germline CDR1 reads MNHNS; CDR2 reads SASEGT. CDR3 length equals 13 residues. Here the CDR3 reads CARLVRNTGELFF. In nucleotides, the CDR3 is TGTGCCAGGCTAGTGAGGAACACCGGGGAGCTGTTTTTT.

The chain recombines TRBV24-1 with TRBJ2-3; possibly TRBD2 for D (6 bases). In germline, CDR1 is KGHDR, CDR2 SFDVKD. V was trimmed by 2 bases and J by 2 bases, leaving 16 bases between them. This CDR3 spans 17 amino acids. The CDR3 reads CATSDSQGAGFTDTQYF. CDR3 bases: TGTGCCACCAGTGATTCCCAAGGCGCGGGATTCACAGATACGCAGTATTTT.

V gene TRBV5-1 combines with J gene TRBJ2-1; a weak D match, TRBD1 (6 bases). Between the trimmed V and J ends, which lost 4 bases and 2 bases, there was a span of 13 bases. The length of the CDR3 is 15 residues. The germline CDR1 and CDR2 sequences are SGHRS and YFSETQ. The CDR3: CASSPSQGTYNEQFF. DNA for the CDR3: TGCGCCAGCAGCCCATCACAGGGTACCTACAATGAGCAGTTCTTC. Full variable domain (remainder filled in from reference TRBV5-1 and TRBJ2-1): KAGVTQTPRYLIKTRGQQVTLSCSPISGHRSVSWYQQTPGQGLQFLFEYFSETQRNKGNFPGRFSGRQFSNSRSEMNVSTLELGDSALYLCASSPSQGTYNEQFFGPGTRLTVL.

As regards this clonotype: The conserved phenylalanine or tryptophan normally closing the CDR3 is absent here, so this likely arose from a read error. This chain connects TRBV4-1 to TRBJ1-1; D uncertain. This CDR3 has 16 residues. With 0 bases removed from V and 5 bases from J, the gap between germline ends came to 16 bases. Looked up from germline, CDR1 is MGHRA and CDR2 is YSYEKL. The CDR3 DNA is TGCGCCAGCAGCCAAGATCGTTATAGGGCGAATACTGAAGCTTTCTGT. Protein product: CASSQDRYRANTEAFC.

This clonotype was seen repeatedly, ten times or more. CDR3 sequence: CSARFRDPNSYEQYF. CDR3 DNA: TGCAGTGCTAGATTCCGGGACCCCAATTCCTACGAGCAGTACTTC. The chain uses TRBV20-1 and TRBJ2-7; the D call may be TRBD1 or TRBD2 (5 bases each). This CDR3 has 15 residues. CDR1 is DFQATT, CDR2 SNEGSKA, per germline (reference sequence). Trimming cost V 2 bases and J 1 base, with 15 bases left between them.

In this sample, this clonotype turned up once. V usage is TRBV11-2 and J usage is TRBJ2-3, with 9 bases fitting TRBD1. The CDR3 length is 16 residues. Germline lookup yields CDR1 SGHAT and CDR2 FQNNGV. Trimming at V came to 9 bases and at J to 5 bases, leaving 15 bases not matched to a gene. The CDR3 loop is CASIAQGARFRDTQYF. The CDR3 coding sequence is TGTGCCAGTATCGCACAGGGGGCGCGATTCAGAGATACGCAGTATTTT.